This entry lists 5 T cell receptor beta chains sequenced from one sample in a study of T cell responses to AZD1222 COVID-19 vaccine. Produced via immunoSEQ multiplex PCR; TCRdb's table is partial and in-frame only. Found here are 75,000 to 100,000 clones, 89% of them singletons; the top ten hold 1.5% to 2%. The sequenced sample was peripheral blood, obtained on day 0 of AZD1222 vaccination. All receptors come from an adult in good health.

This clone came up a few times. This chain joins TRBV12-3 or TRBV12-4 and TRBJ2-1; 7 bases fit TRBD2. J lost 9 bases, V lost 3 bases, and 5 bases had no gene match. The CDR3 has 13 amino acids. CDR3 region: CASSFMSGTEQFF. In DNA, the CDR3 is TGTGCCAGCAGTTTCATGAGCGGGACTGAGCAGTTCTTC.

The chain employs TRBV7-2 and TRBJ1-2, with a tentative D call TRBD1 (5 bases). CDR1 and CDR2 from the germline V gene are SGHTA and FQGNSA. V shed 5 bases and J shed 4 bases, with 17 bases lying between them. The CDR3 spans 15 residues. The CDR3 sequence is CASSPIDGTFYGYTF. CDR3 nucleotides: TGTGCCAGCAGCCCAATTGACGGGACGTTCTATGGCTACACCTTC. The full variable domain, rest sourced from reference TRBV7-2 and TRBJ1-2, is GAGVSQSPSNKVTEKGKDVELRCDPISGHTALYWYRQSLGQGLEFLIYFQGNSAPDKSGLPSDRFSAERTGGSVSTLTIQRTQQEDSAVYLCASSPIDGTFYGYTFGSGTRLTVV.

The chain has TRBV7-2 and TRBJ1-2, with TRBD1 matching 7 bases. Germline V gene data show CDR1 as SGHTA and CDR2 as FQGNSA. Unmatched junction bases numbered 8, after V lost 5 bases and J lost 5 bases. This CDR3 comprises 14 residues. CDR3 amino acids: CASSIQGRGYGYTF. As DNA, the CDR3 is TGTGCCAGCAGCATACAGGGGAGGGGGTATGGCTACACCTTC.

The CDR3 nucleotides are TGTGCCAGCATCTCGCGGGGGCTGAGCGATGAGCAGTTCTTC. It specifies CASISRGLSDEQFF. The genes are TRBV6-5 and TRBJ2-1; D might be TRBD2 (7 bases). This CDR3 has 14 amino acids. Germline assignment: CDR1 MNHEY and CDR2 SVGAGI. Trimming took off 7 bases at V and 8 bases at J, with 18 bases between the two ends.

The genes are TRBV28 and TRBJ1-6, with 12 bases that match TRBD1. The length of the CDR3 is 18 residues. The germline CDR1 and CDR2 sequences are MDHEN and SYDVKM. The V segment lost 5 bases and the J segment 6 bases; nucleotides outside the gene matches: 11. For the CDR3, the DNA is TGTGCCAGCAGTGCCAGGGGACAGGGGGCTTTAAGTAATTCACCCCTCCACTTT. This sequence encodes CASSARGQGALSNSPLHF.